This T cell receptor (beta chain) is from a study of T cells in Graves' hyperthyroidism and ophthalmopathy. There are a few counts of this clonotype. Trimming left V 4 bases short and J 0 bases short, with 16 bases between. Germline assignment: CDR1 SGHRS and CDR2 YFSETQ. The CDR3 covers 16 residues. The TCR beta CDR3 regions underwent amplification using RNA transcripts as the source. HTBI primers were employed in a first-round RT-PCR of the TCR CDR3. TCRdb reanalysed the multiplex PCR reads using MiXCR and keeps one entry per CDR3 protein. The sample comprises more than 450,000 distinct CDR3 sequences, less than 15% of which are singletons, and around 14% rests with the top ten.

This receptor was obtained from a middle-aged woman with Graves' hyperthyroidism. The material sequenced was blood. The chain is built from TRBV5-1 and TRBJ1-1, with D possibly being TRBD1 (6 bases). The CDR3 spells CASSPEGDLMNTEAFF. The CDR3 nucleotides are TGCGCCAGCAGCCCCGAGGGGGACTTAATGAACACTGAAGCTTTCTTT.